The subject of this entry is one T cell receptor beta chain. Authors' processing steps: Estimates of nucleated cell counts were drawn from the amplification of reference gene primers. TCRdb's copy holds only in-frame clones and misses some; the assay was immunoSEQ multiplex PCR. V, J and clone size reflect that table, while D and trimming were determined from the DNA. Here the sample spans roughly 220,000 clones, about 86% being singletons. The data are from a study of blood T cell repertoires in COVID-19. Study-wide background: Acute and convalescent COVID-19 samples came from the United States, Italy and Spain. The analysed material was cDNA or gDNA that came from T cells, B-cell-depleted T cells, or PBMCs.

Germline CDR1 MNHEY, CDR2 SVGAGI. CDR3 length: 13 residues. The rearrangement links TRBV6-5 to TRBJ1-6; D is ambiguous. The TCR comes from a woman in her fifties or sixties with acute or convalescent COVID-19. Sequenced: peripheral blood. The CDR3 coding sequence is TGTGCGGCGTCAAAGGGAGAGGTTTCACCCCTCCACTTT. Translated, it gives CAASKGEVSPLHF.